This note documents a single T cell receptor beta chain sequence. This clonotype has at least ten counts. The clone's antigen remains unknown. No much larger clonotype is one base removed from it; base qualities were not supplied. V is trimmed back by 4 bases and J by 6 bases, and the junction contains 5 bases that no gene match accounts for. For CDR1 and CDR2, the germline V gene lists SGHRS and YFSETQ. From the cysteine through the phenylalanine, the CDR3 covers 13 amino acids. Only the CDR3 portion is preserved as DNA: 39 bases, with reading frame beginning at the first base. This sample was included in a study of naive and memory T cell subsets (TCRdb year 2017). Broadly, across the study: The figure summarizing these samples reported roughly 10 blood donors, 7 tuberculin skin test biopsies and 3 saline control biopsies. As previously described, skin biopsies were taken from tuberculin skin test sites or from saline-injected control sites and processed for RNA extraction. PCR2 was typically performed as a SYBR Green qPCR that was stopped at a set threshold, although end-point PCR (roughly 6 cycles) could be used instead for low-input samples.

The treatment or condition label, read with the paper, signifies: skin biopsy from PPD injection site in Mantoux-positive individual. The study reported a robust and sensitive protocol to amplify, sequence and analyze TCRs, based on 3' ligation of a UMI-containing oligonucleotide to TCR cDNA. The tuberculin skin test biopsies were taken from PPD-injected sites in individuals who had a positive Mantoux test. Before reverse transcription, total RNA that had not been cell sorted was treated with RQ1 DNase, with a target input of about 1 to 1000 ng. Libraries were prepared from skin biopsies and whole blood to test how robust the pipeline was in samples where T cells are a minority population. The investigation overall reported the following: The RNA-based method was acknowledged as potentially sensitive to TCR transcript changes with T cell activation and differentiation. TCR sequences were reportedly obtained from both types of skin biopsy, with many more TCRs found at tuberculin skin test sites. The larger number of TCRs found at tuberculin skin test sites was interpreted as T cell infiltration of a delayed type IV hypersensitivity reaction. Skin biopsy collection and RNA processing details were not given in the paper but referenced to earlier studies.

The method behind the library was UMI-ligation and nested PCR. Four rounds of PCR, run with the SP2 primer together with nested alpha and beta constant region primers, were used to amplify the ligated cDNA. For the blood and skin samples, reverse transcription of TCR RNA was done with SuperScript IV along with alpha and beta constant region primers. T4 RNA ligase 1 was used to ligate an oligonucleotide containing the Illumina SP2 primer and a UMI to the 3' end of the cDNA. The 12-nucleotide UMI was composed of two random hexamers separated by an eight-base spacer, which was included to prevent hairpin formation. From the second PCR onward, TCR alpha and beta chain libraries were processed separately and dual indexed for multiplexing. After pooling, the indexed libraries were analyzed by capillary electrophoresis and sequenced on either an Illumina MiSeq or NextSeq. PhiX DNA at about 4.5-7% was spiked into libraries to increase base diversity and improve cluster recognition. On the authors' methods: Demultiplexor pulled UMIs out of read 2, joined the UMIs with the TCR sequence from read 1, and separated reads according to sample indices. V and J genes and V-J junctions were identified by Decombinator, and each TCR was assigned a five-part identifier that included V and J deletions. Collapsinator used UMIs to correct sequencing errors and PCR amplification heterogeneity, yielding UMI-based abundance per TCR. CDR3Translator converted identifiers to nucleotide sequence, translated to amino acids, and extracted CDR3 regions using terminal motifs. Error-corrected alpha and beta TCR counts from blood and skin were compared after normalization to input RNA amount. The public sequencing data were trimmed at Q25 with fastp and processed into clonotypes with MiXCR by TCRdb, which kept only in-frame beta chains. Here each entry gathers all rows of one CDR3 protein and keeps the most common genes and DNA. These V and J calls originate from TCRdb's pipeline instead of the authors' own analysis. This sample is represented by 30,000 to 35,000 distinct CDR3 sequences; more than 6.5% of them were singletons. About 3.1% of the sample belongs to the ten largest clones.

The V and J segments used are TRBV5-1 and TRBJ1-2; the central 8 bases match TRBD1. The TCR sequence derives from an adult in good health. Sequenced material: skin, taken from a tuberculin skin test site. The CDR3 sequence is CASSGSGGDGYTF. The nucleotide sequence reads TGCGCCAGCAGCGGATCAGGGGGCGATGGCTACACCTTC.